The text below deals with one T cell receptor beta chain. Its antigen is undetermined. Over several immunoSEQ plates, each subset's genomic DNA was distributed in even portions. Using immunoSEQ multiplex PCR, the repertoire was profiled, and TCRdb retains in-frame clones only, with some absent. The sample consists of about 2.4 million clones, over 85% of them appearing once. From germline, CDR1 is MDHEN and CDR2 SYDVKM. With 4 bases clipped from V and 7 bases from J, the junction kept 11 bases outside the gene matches. The CDR3 runs to 15 residues. These data are taken from a study of shared clonotypes between healthy human individuals. Study-level findings and limits: The generation probabilities recorded for non-shared clonotypes fell below those of clonotypes shared by all four donors. Represented diversity (both genetic and exposure-history) was limited by the small number of donors.

Recent acute infections and vaccinations were absent in the healthy HIV-negative adult donors. Input material: naive CD4+ T cells from PBMCs. Indicated subset: CD45RA+ positively selected. The receptor was isolated from a man aged 18 to 35 in good health. Some clones in this sample may be carry-over from other donors' samples. V gene TRBV28 combines with J gene TRBJ1-2; 8 positions match TRBD1. Here the CDR3 DNA reads TGTGCCAGCAGTTCGACTACTACAGGGGGATCTGGCTACACCTTC. Amino acids: CASSSTTTGGSGYTF.